Many counts were recorded for the clone carrying this T cell receptor beta chain. The antigen is undetermined. TCRdb redid the calling of the multiplex PCR reads with MiXCR, one entry per CDR3 protein. The repertoire includes about 140,000 distinct CDR3 sequences, around a third of them detected once, and approximately 2.2% sits in the top ten. Germline CDR1 SGHTA, CDR2 FQGNSA. The germline V and J ends were trimmed by 1 base and 5 bases, with 9 bases remaining between them. The CDR3 runs to 14 residues. The record originates from a study of breast tumors, draining lymph nodes, adjacent tissues. Study results and limitations: Tumor TCR diversity was below lymph nodes but above nontumor tissue.

Breast cancer patients provided tissue from their axillary draining lymph nodes. The origin of this receptor is a female donor with breast cancer. Some clones in this sample may be carry-over from other donors' samples. Sequenced: axillary lymph node tissue. The chain uses TRBV7-2 and TRBJ2-1; D is unclear. The CDR3 sequence: CASSLDRVNNEQFF. The CDR3 region has the DNA TGTGCCAGCAGCTTAGATCGGGTGAACAATGAGCAGTTCTTC.